A single TCR beta chain is shown here with its context. This clonotype was detected ten times or more. The specificity of this receptor is unknown. No clone much larger than this one lies a single base away; base qualities are absent. After removal of 6 bases from V and 4 bases from J, the junction retains 7 bases not matched to a gene. Taken from cysteine to phenylalanine, the CDR3 has 16 residues. The DNA shown is the 48-base CDR3, in frame from base 1. CDR1 and CDR2 (MNHNS, SASEGT) derive from the germline V gene. This sample stems from a study of T-cell reconstitution after alpha-beta-depleted transplantation in children (dated by TCRdb to about 2016). General notes on the study: T-cell immune reconstitution after TCRalphabeta/CD19-depleted allogeneic hematopoietic cell transplantation in children was quantitatively tracked in the study by means of TCR repertoire profiling. On the study overall, not on this receptor specifically: The apparently early recovery of alphabetaT-cell counts about two months after transplant reportedly depended on only several hundred rapidly expanded clones that came from non-depleted graft cells. The frequencies of hyperexpanded clones fell over the following months, and after one year, T-cell counts and TCRbeta diversity were mostly attributed to newly produced T cells. In some patients, the high TCRbeta diversity seen at day 60 was put down to recipient T cells and intrathymic progenitors that had survived conditioning.

Explained via the paper, the time point label denotes: day 60 (about 2 months) after transplantation. What the treatment or condition label conveys for this sample: allogeneic hematopoietic cell transplantation with graft depleted of TCRalphabeta T cells and CD19 B cells. The transplant recipients were children given TCRalphabeta/CD19-depleted allogeneic hematopoietic cell grafts. Library construction relied on PCR. Sequencing was carried out with an Illumina HiSeq 2500. To normalize quantification of the TCRbeta repertoire, the TCR libraries were built with molecular barcoding that relied on unique molecular identifiers. TCRdb redid the processing of the public reads, applying fastp at Q25 and MiXCR, and retained in-frame beta chains. Merged by CDR3 protein, the rows form single entries marked with the most common genes and DNA. The sample data list thousands of distinct CDR3 sequences, and roughly an eighth of these were observed just once. The ten largest clones represent about half of the sample.

The starting material was PBMCs, mostly from graft donor cells, obtained 60 days after TCRalphabeta/CD19-depleted stem cell transplant. This receptor chain uses TRBV6-1 and TRBJ2-2; 11 central nucleotides agree with TRBD2. This TCR was recovered from a patient aged 2-15 years who had a stem cell transplant for inherited bone marrow failure, so the T cells may come from the graft donor. The DNA is as follows: TGTGCCAGCAGAGCCTCGGGACTAGCGGTCACCGGGGAGCTGTTTTTT. Its protein is CASRASGLAVTGELFF.